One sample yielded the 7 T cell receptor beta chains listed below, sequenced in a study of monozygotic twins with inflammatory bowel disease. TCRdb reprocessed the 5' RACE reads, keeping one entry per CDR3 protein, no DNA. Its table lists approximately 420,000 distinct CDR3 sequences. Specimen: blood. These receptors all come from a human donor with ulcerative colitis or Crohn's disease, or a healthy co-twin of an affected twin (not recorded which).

The CDR3 loop is CASSLDLSLQAHAPYEQYF. The gene calls are TRBV7-9 and TRBJ2-7; there is no DNA to check the TCRdb D call of TRBD1. Germline V gene data show CDR1 as SEHNR and CDR2 as FQNEAQ (reference sequence). The CDR3 runs to 19 residues.

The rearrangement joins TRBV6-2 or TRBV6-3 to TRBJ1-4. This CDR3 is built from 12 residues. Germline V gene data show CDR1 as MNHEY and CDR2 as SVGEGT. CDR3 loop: CASSATNEKLFF.

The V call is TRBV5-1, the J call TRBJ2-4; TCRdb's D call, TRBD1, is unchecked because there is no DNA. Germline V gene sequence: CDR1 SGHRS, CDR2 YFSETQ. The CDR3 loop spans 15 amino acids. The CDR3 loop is CASSPLTGVKNIQYF.

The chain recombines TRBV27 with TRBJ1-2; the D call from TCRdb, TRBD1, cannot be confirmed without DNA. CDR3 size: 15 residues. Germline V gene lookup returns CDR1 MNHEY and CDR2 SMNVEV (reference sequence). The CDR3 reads CASSRQQGADYGYTF.

The CDR3 is CSARDNPGDEKLFF. The chain employs TRBV20-1 and TRBJ1-4; the TCRdb D gene call, TRBD1, has no DNA to confirm it. The CDR3 is made up of 14 amino acids. Per the germline V gene, CDR1 is DFQATT and CDR2 is SNEGSKA (reference sequence).

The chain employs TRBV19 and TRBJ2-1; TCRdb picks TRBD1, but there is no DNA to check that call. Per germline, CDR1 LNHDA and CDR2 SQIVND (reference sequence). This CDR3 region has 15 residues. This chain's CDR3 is CASRPRGGIYNEQFF. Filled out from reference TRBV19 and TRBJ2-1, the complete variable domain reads DGGITQSPKYLFRKEGQNVTLSCEQNLNHDAMYWYRQDPGQGLRLIYYSQIVNDFQKGDIAEGYSVSREKKESFPLTVTSAQKNPTAFYLCASRPRGGIYNEQFFGPGTRLTVL.

The CDR3 protein is CASSAGRWDTGELFF. The rearrangement links TRBV9 to TRBJ2-2; TCRdb reports TRBD2, a call that lacks DNA to check it against. This CDR3 comprises 15 residues. From germline, CDR1 is SGDLS and CDR2 YYNGEE.